A selection of T cell receptor beta chains follows, all from one sample in a study of early T cells in non-severe SARS-CoV-2 infection. TCRdb reprocessed the 5' RACE reads via MiXCR and lists one record per CDR3 protein. The sample consists of about 35,000 distinct CDR3 sequences, less than 7% of them appearing once. Material: whole blood, obtained at baseline. The receptors shown here come from an adult who was a healthcare worker with PCR-confirmed SARS-CoV-2 infection or an uninfected control (not recorded which). The CDR3 runs from the conserved cysteine through the conserved F or W. A D gene is named only where the DNA matches it firmly. The size entry is marked missing in some rows and otherwise reads once, few, many or a size class.

CATKSSYNSPLHF	TGTGCGACAAAGAGCTCCTATAATTCACCCCTCCACTTT	TRBV6-6	TRBJ1-6	many	.
CASSLDFTTVGAQYF	TGTGCCAGCAGCTTAGACTTTACCACCGTCGGGGCCCAGTACTTC	TRBV7-2	TRBJ2-5	many	.
CASSQEEGGTYEQYF	TGTGCCAGCAGCCAAGAGGAGGGAGGAACCTACGAGCAGTACTTC	TRBV4-2	TRBJ2-7	many	.
CSVGDRETGELFF	TGCAGCGTTGGCGACAGAGAGACCGGGGAGCTGTTTTTT	TRBV29-1	TRBJ2-2	many	.
CASSFLQTYNEQFF	TGTGCCAGCAGCTTTTTACAGACTTACAATGAGCAGTTCTTC	TRBV11-2	TRBJ2-1	few	.
CASSLERVIGSPLHF	TGCGCCAGCAGCTTGGAAAGAGTCATCGGTTCACCCCTCCACTTT	TRBV5-1	TRBJ1-6	many	.
CSAPKTGDHGYTF	TGCAGTGCGCCCAAAACAGGGGATCACGGCTACACCTTC	TRBV20-1	TRBJ1-2	many	TRBD1
CASSERPYPIYGYTF	TGTGCCAGCAGTGAGCGACCCTACCCAATCTATGGCTACACCTTC	TRBV6-1	TRBJ1-2	many	.
CASSSPGLAQETQYF	TGTGCCAGCAGCTCGCCGGGACTAGCCCAAGAGACCCAGTACTTC	TRBV7-8	TRBJ2-5	.	TRBD2
CASSQPGQGAHEQFF	TGTGCCAGCAGTCAGCCGGGACAGGGGGCACATGAGCAGTTCTTC	TRBV6-2/TRBV6-3	TRBJ2-1	.	TRBD1
CASILSGGAYNEQFF	TGTGCCAGCATCCTCAGCGGGGGGGCCTACAATGAGCAGTTCTTC	TRBV11-2	TRBJ2-1	many	TRBD2
CASSESTGIVNNEQFF	TGCGCCAGCAGTGAGAGTACGGGGATAGTAAACAATGAGCAGTTCTTC	TRBV10-2	TRBJ2-1	many	.
CASSLAGASGVQYF	TGTGCCAGCAGCTTAGCGGGGGCCAGCGGCGTTCAGTACTTC	TRBV11-2	TRBJ2-4	many	.
CASSRTTQAGGPNNEQFF	TGTGCCAGCAGTCGCACAACCCAGGCGGGGGGCCCCAACAATGAGCAGTTCTTC	TRBV12-3/TRBV12-4	TRBJ2-1	.	TRBD2
CASSAQFYEQYF	TGCGCCAGCAGTGCACAGTTCTACGAGCAGTACTTC	TRBV10-2	TRBJ2-7	many	.
CASSLTSGITGELFF	TGTGCCAGCAGCTTAACCTCAGGGATAACCGGGGAGCTGTTTTTT	TRBV7-2	TRBJ2-2	.	.
CASSLGQGDLPLHF	TGTGCCAGCAGCTTGGGACAGGGGGACCTCCCCCTCCACTTT	TRBV2	TRBJ1-6	.	TRBD1
CASSQEIGGINEQYF	TGTGCCAGCAGCCAAGAGATAGGCGGGATCAACGAGCAGTACTTC	TRBV4-2	TRBJ2-7	many	.
CASSFGGSAMNTEVFF	TGTGCCAGCAGCTTTGGGGGTTCTGCGATGAACACTGAAGTTTTCTTT	TRBV5-4	TRBJ1-1	many	.
CTSSTFGLAFNEQFF	TGTACCAGCAGCACATTCGGACTAGCGTTTAATGAGCAGTTCTTC	TRBV5-4	TRBJ2-1	.	TRBD2
CASTPTGPNEQFF	TGTGCCAGCACCCCGACTGGCCCCAATGAGCAGTTCTTC	TRBV7-2	TRBJ2-1	many	.
CASGRLRDIQYF	TGTGCCAGCGGAAGATTGCGAGACATTCAGTACTTC	TRBV12-3/TRBV12-4	TRBJ2-4	many	.
CASSYLAGGPYEQYF	TGTGCCAGCAGTTATCTAGCGGGGGGGCCCTACGAGCAGTACTTC	TRBV6-5	TRBJ2-7	many	TRBD2
CASSASTSGRLNTGELFF	TGTGCCAGCAGCGCCTCGACTAGCGGGAGATTGAACACCGGGGAGCTGTTTTTT	TRBV9	TRBJ2-2	many	TRBD2
CASRHRIGQGKVGELFF	TGTGCCAGCAGGCACAGGATCGGGCAGGGCAAGGTCGGGGAGCTGTTTTTT	TRBV6-2/TRBV6-3	TRBJ2-2	.	.
CAWTGTGFFYEQYF	TGTGCCTGGACCGGGACAGGGTTCTTCTACGAGCAGTACTTC	TRBV30	TRBJ2-7	.	TRBD1
CASSQETKGADTQYF	TGCGCCAGCAGCCAAGAAACGAAAGGGGCAGATACGCAGTATTTT	TRBV4-1	TRBJ2-3	many	.
CASSFVLTDYGYTF	TGTGCCAGCAGTTTTGTGCTAACGGACTATGGCTACACCTTC	TRBV28	TRBJ1-2	many	.
CASSSPGQAKAFF	TGTGCCAGCAGCTCACCGGGACAGGCTAAAGCTTTCTTT	TRBV7-2	TRBJ1-1	many	TRBD1
CSARGHRGQSTEAFF	TGCAGTGCTAGAGGCCACAGGGGGCAGAGCACTGAAGCTTTCTTT	TRBV20-1	TRBJ1-1	many	TRBD1
CASSLATGYGNTIYF	TGTGCCAGCAGCTTGGCGACAGGTTATGGAAACACCATATATTTT	TRBV5-5	TRBJ1-3	.	.
CASSPEALYHEQFF	TGTGCCAGCAGCCCAGAGGCCTTATATCATGAGCAGTTCTTC	TRBV7-9	TRBJ2-1	many	.
CASSLQGGQPQHF	TGTGCCAGCAGTCTACAGGGTGGTCAGCCCCAGCATTTT	TRBV27	TRBJ1-5	few	.
CASSHDTYEQYF	TGCGCCAGCAGTCACGACACCTACGAGCAGTACTTC	TRBV5-1	TRBJ2-7	many	.
CASSQDVRSYRSSGGYTF	TGTGCCAGCAGCCAAGATGTACGGTCTTATCGGAGCTCGGGTGGCTACACCTTC	TRBV3-1	TRBJ1-2	many	.
CSARAGQTGYGYTF	TGCAGTGCTAGAGCGGGACAGACGGGCTATGGCTACACCTTC	TRBV20-1	TRBJ1-2	many	TRBD1
CSVTPILYQETQYF	TGCAGTGTGACTCCTATTTTGTACCAAGAGACCCAGTACTTC	TRBV20-1	TRBJ2-5	many	.
CASSEFASGSQETQYF	TGTGCCAGCAGTGAATTTGCTAGCGGGAGCCAAGAGACCCAGTACTTC	TRBV6-1	TRBJ2-5	few	TRBD2
CSATRDSGLGAFF	TGCAGTGCTACACGGGACAGCGGGCTGGGGGCTTTCTTT	TRBV20-1	TRBJ1-1	many	TRBD1
CSAPDSSYEQYF	TGCAGTGCCCCGGACAGCTCCTACGAGCAGTACTTC	TRBV20-1	TRBJ2-7	many	.
CASSPGQERGGGYTF	TGTGCCAGCTCACCGGGACAGGAGAGAGGTGGTGGCTACACCTTC	TRBV18	TRBJ1-2	.	TRBD1
CASGWSPTSRNYNEQFF	TGTGCTAGTGGTTGGTCCCCGACTAGCAGAAACTACAATGAGCAGTTCTTC	TRBV12-5	TRBJ2-1	many	TRBD2
CASSDRDSNTEAFF	TGTGCCAGCAGTGACCGGGACAGCAACACTGAAGCTTTCTTT	TRBV6-4	TRBJ1-1	many	TRBD1
CASSKRAGNTDTQYF	TGCGCCAGCAGTAAGCGGGCAGGCAACACAGATACGCAGTATTTT	TRBV10-1	TRBJ2-3	.	.
CASSNEKGNSNTEAFF	TGTGCCAGCAGTAATGAAAAAGGGAATTCGAACACTGAAGCTTTCTTT	TRBV6-6	TRBJ1-1	few	.
CSPNPATPGSNEQFF	TGCAGCCCGAACCCCGCTACCCCCGGGAGCAATGAGCAGTTCTTC	TRBV20-1	TRBJ2-1	many	.
CASSLRGSSYNEQFF	TGTGCCAGCAGCTTGAGAGGGAGCTCCTACAATGAGCAGTTCTTC	TRBV7-2	TRBJ2-1	many	.
CVSSVGRRGDTQYF	TGTGTCAGCAGTGTAGGGAGGCGAGGAGATACGCAGTATTTT	TRBV25-1	TRBJ2-3	few	.
CASSPGLAGTTDTQYF	TGTGCCAGCAGTCCGGGACTAGCGGGGACCACAGATACGCAGTATTTT	TRBV12-3/TRBV12-4	TRBJ2-3	many	TRBD2
CASSFNLGAGNGYTF	TGTGCCAGCAGCTTCAACTTGGGGGCAGGGAATGGCTACACCTTC	TRBV11-1	TRBJ1-2	many	.
CSGWMVTEAFF	TGCAGCGGTTGGATGGTTACTGAAGCTTTCTTT	TRBV29-1	TRBJ1-1	many	.
CSAGIARNEQFF	TGCAGTGCTGGAATAGCCCGCAATGAGCAGTTCTTC	TRBV20-1	TRBJ2-1	many	.
CASSFTGYAEKLFF	TGTGCCAGCAGCTTCACAGGGTACGCTGAAAAACTGTTTTTT	TRBV27	TRBJ1-4	many	.
CASTSRLSTGELFF	TGTGCCAGCACCTCCAGACTCTCCACCGGGGAGCTGTTTTTT	TRBV6-5	TRBJ2-2	.	.
CAISGTGGTVNEQYF	TGTGCCATCAGCGGGACAGGGGGCACTGTTAACGAGCAGTACTTC	TRBV10-3	TRBJ2-7	many	TRBD1